The T cell receptor (beta chain) under discussion was sequenced for a study of beta chain features in type 1 diabetes. In the study overall: The patients were much like the healthy donors in age, gender and cell yields. General observations from the study: Type 1 diabetes patients had TCRB CDR3s that were shorter (moderately but significantly so) in all four CD4+ subsets.

Comment on this clone: What it binds is not known.

The entirety of the isolated RNA underwent reverse transcription, so expressed TCRB transcripts were sequenced. Profiled with immunoSEQ multiplex PCR; TCRdb holds only in-frame clones, not every one. Among hundreds of thousands of clones listed, 10% to 15% were seen once. In germline, CDR1 is SGHRS, CDR2 YFSETQ. This CDR3 has 15 amino acids. Deletions cut 6 bases from V and 5 bases from J, with 21 bases between. The sequence was collected from a man younger than 35 with type 1 diabetes. The chain links TRBV5-1 to TRBJ2-7, with D possibly matching TRBD1 (5 bases). Sequencing was done on a sample of naive CD4+ T cells from blood. Written as DNA, the CDR3 is TGCGCCAGCACTCTCTGGGGAACAGGCTGGAACGAGCAGTACTTC. Its translation is CASTLWGTGWNEQYF. Using reference TRBV5-1 and TRBJ2-7 for the parts outside the CDR3, the full variable domain is KAGVTQTPRYLIKTRGQQVTLSCSPISGHRSVSWYQQTPGQGLQFLFEYFSETQRNKGNFPGRFSGRQFSNSRSEMNVSTLELGDSALYLCASTLWGTGWNEQYFGPGTRLTVT.